The text below deals with one TCR beta chain. What it recognizes is unknown. This entry belongs to a study of shared clonotypes between healthy human individuals. Study results and caveats: The genetic and exposure-history diversity represented was limited by few donors.

Sorted-subset replicate PCR reactions contained roughly 200 ng DNA, corresponding to some 30,000 T cell genomes. Some clones are missing from TCRdb's copy, which holds only in-frame ones; the method was immunoSEQ multiplex PCR. The table records approximately 2.5 million clones, more than 80% of them present only once. CDR1 MNHEY and CDR2 SVGAGI come from the germline V gene. The CDR3 totals 15 residues. J was trimmed by 1 base and V by 6 bases; bases with no gene match: 6. CD4+ cells underwent separation, giving CD45RA+ naive and CD45RA-negative memory subsets. V is TRBV6-5 and J is TRBJ1-5; the match to TRBD1 covers 7 bases. Material for sequencing was naive CD4+ T cells sorted from blood. The subset is: CD45RA+ positively selected. This receptor was taken from a man aged 18-30 years in good health. CDR3 DNA: TGTGCCAGCAGACCCGGGACAGCCAGCAATCAGCCCCAGCATTTT. It codes for CASRPGTASNQPQHF.